The clone carrying this T cell receptor beta chain was recorded a few times. The germline gives CDR1 LGHNT, CDR2 FRNRAP. The ends were cut back, 1 base at V and 7 bases at J, with 14 bases in the middle. The CDR3 spans 15 residues. The sample belongs to a study of T-cell reconstitution after alpha-beta-depleted transplantation in children. Preparation of the TCRbeta library was carried out with unique molecular identifiers. TCRdb fed the PCR reads into MiXCR, producing one record per CDR3 protein. The profile covers some 390,000 distinct CDR3 sequences, with around 21% appearing a single time and 3.8% taken by the ten largest.

The sequenced sample was PBMCs from the stem cell graft donor, obtained from the stem cell graft. This chain joins TRBV12-5 and TRBJ1-5; tentative D call: TRBD1 (6 bases). The sequence derives from a human donor who donated a stem cell graft to a child with acute myeloid leukemia. CDR3 in DNA: TGTGCTAGTGGTTTGGGGAACAGGGTAGAACAGCCCCAGCATTTT. Amino acids: CASGLGNRVEQPQHF. Together with reference TRBV12-5 and TRBJ1-5, the CDR3 gives the full variable domain: DARVTQTPRHKVTEMGQEVTMRCQPILGHNTVFWYRQTMMQGLELLAYFRNRAPLDDSGMPKDRFSAEMPDATLATLKIQPSEPRDSAVYFCASGLGNRVEQPQHFGDGTRLSIL.